This TCR beta chain was sequenced for a study of cytomegalovirus exposure and HLA in healthy donors. General study findings and limits: In vitro, a few CMV-associated chains proved specific for CMV antigens.

Profiled with immunoSEQ multiplex PCR; TCRdb holds only in-frame clones, not every one. The sample carries 82,000 or so clones, 85% to 95% recorded once. Details on this clone: Its antigen is as yet unknown.

The CDR3 is 12 amino acids. V trimming: 6 bases; J trimming: 4 bases; junction bases outside the gene matches: 3. Germline CDR1 MNHEY, CDR2 SVGAGI. The sequencing input was PBMCs. The clonotype comes from a woman aged 18-29 years in good health and CMV-seronegative. V usage is TRBV6-5 and J usage is TRBJ2-7; 7 bases are a match to TRBD1. CDR3 in amino acids: CASSPQGYEQYF. Here the CDR3 DNA reads TGTGCCAGCAGCCCACAGGGGTACGAGCAGTACTTC.